Following are 13 T cell receptor beta chains from one sample sequenced in a study of T cells in Graves' hyperthyroidism and ophthalmopathy. Using RNA transcripts as the source, TCR beta CDR3 regions were amplified. Researchers ran a first-round RT-PCR on the TCR CDR3 using the HTBI primer set. TCRdb re-called the multiplex PCR reads through MiXCR, storing one row per CDR3 protein. The sample records 600,000 or so distinct CDR3 sequences, 14% being singletons. Input material: blood. These receptors originate from a woman aged 18 to 35 with Graves' ophthalmopathy.

This chain links TRBV9 with TRBJ2-1; the D is unclear. The CDR3 runs 13 residues. Germline V lookup: CDR1 SGDLS, CDR2 YYNGEE. V lost 1 base to trimming and J lost 2 bases, with 4 bases between them. CDR3 DNA sequence: TGTGCCAGCAGCGTAACCCCCTACAATGAGCAGTTCTTC. Encoded protein: CASSVTPYNEQFF.

This clonotype was counted once. This rearrangement joins TRBV27 to TRBJ2-1; 16 bases are shared with TRBD2. Germline CDR1 MNHEY, CDR2 SMNVEV (reference sequence). V gave up 2 bases and J gave up 3 bases; unmatched junction bases: 7. The CDR3 runs 19 residues. Here the CDR3 DNA reads TGTGCCAGCAGTTTACCCGGGACTAGCGGGAGGGTGAACTACAATGAGCAGTTCTTC. Protein sequence: CASSLPGTSGRVNYNEQFF.

This clonotype was picked up many times. The V call is TRBV7-6, the J call TRBJ2-7; 7 bases fit TRBD2. This CDR3 contains 14 residues. J lost 6 bases, V lost 4 bases, and 9 bases had no gene match. From germline, CDR1 is SGHVS and CDR2 FNYEAQ. The CDR3 region is CASSSKTREGEQYF. As DNA, the CDR3 is TGTGCCAGCAGCTCGAAGACAAGGGAGGGCGAGCAGTACTTC.

In this sample, this clonotype turned up many times. This sequence joins TRBV27 and TRBJ2-1; TRBD2 aligns across 8 bases. The germline V gene has CDR1 MNHEY and CDR2 SMNVEV (reference sequence). The CDR3 is made up of 16 amino acids. The trim removed 4 bases at V and 10 bases at J, leaving 15 bases unmatched. CDR3: CASSSSTLAVGLEQFF. The DNA of the CDR3 is TGTGCCAGCAGTTCCTCAACACTAGCGGTGGGCCTAGAGCAGTTCTTC.

This clonotype came up a few times. This chain links TRBV19 with TRBJ1-5; D unclear. V was clipped by 5 bases and J by 6 bases, with 14 bases between them. The germline V gene encodes CDR1 LNHDA and CDR2 SQIVND (reference sequence). There are 14 residues in the CDR3. CDR3 coding DNA: TGTGCCAGTAGTCCTGGGTTGGTTAGTCAGCCCCAGCATTTT. As protein: CASSPGLVSQPQHF.

This clonotype was found many times. The CDR3 DNA reads as TGTGCCAGCAGTGAAACAGGGAGAACCGGGGAGCTGTTTTTT. Translated: CASSETGRTGELFF. The chain uses TRBV2 and TRBJ2-2; maybe TRBD1 (6 bases). The V end lost 2 bases, the J end lost 5 bases, and 9 bases lay between the germline ends. There are 14 residues in the CDR3. Germline-derived CDR1 and CDR2 are SNHLY and FYNNEI.

The chain joins TRBV5-1 to TRBJ1-3; D not resolved. The ends were cut back, 4 bases at V and 4 bases at J, with 15 bases in the middle. The length of the CDR3 is 15 residues. The germline gives CDR1 SGHRS, CDR2 YFSETQ. The CDR3 reads CASSPETGNGNTIYF. DNA for the CDR3: TGCGCCAGCAGCCCAGAGACGGGGAACGGAAACACCATATATTTT.

This clonotype has ten or more counts. This rearrangement joins TRBV10-3 to TRBJ2-7; TRBD1 matches 7 bases. The CDR3 contains 16 residues. V shed 0 bases, J shed 2 bases, and the junction held 7 bases outside the gene matches. The V gene's germline CDR1 is ENHRY and CDR2 SYGVKD. DNA for the CDR3: TGTGCCATCAGTGAGTCAATAACAGGGGACCCCTACGAGCAGTACTTC. Encoded protein: CAISESITGDPYEQYF.

This clonotype has only a few counts. The CDR3 nucleotides are TGTGCCAGCAGCGTAGACGGCGGAGGGTACAATGAGCAGTTCTTC. It translates to CASSVDGGGYNEQFF. The chain uses TRBV9 and TRBJ2-1, with D possibly being TRBD2 (6 bases). Trimming pared 0 bases from V and 4 bases from J, leaving 11 bases between. The CDR3 is 15 amino acids. The V gene's germline CDR1 is SGDLS and CDR2 YYNGEE. The full variable domain, in which reference TRBV9 and TRBJ2-1 provide the parts outside the CDR3, is DSGVTQTPKHLITATGQRVTLRCSPRSGDLSVYWYQQSLDQGLQFLIQYYNGEERAKGNILERFSAQQFPDLHSELNLSSLELGDSALYFCASSVDGGGYNEQFFGPGTRLTVL.

There are a few counts of this clonotype. The chain joins TRBV6-6 to TRBJ1-1, with unresolved D. This CDR3 is built from 13 residues. V lost 0 bases and J 8 bases, leaving 10 bases between the germline ends. Germline CDR1 reads MNHNY; CDR2 reads SVGAGI (reference sequence). CDR3 bases: TGTGCCAGCAGTTACTCGTTTACCTCAGAAGCTTTCTTT. It translates to CASSYSFTSEAFF.

Details on this clonotype: This may stem from a read error, because a much larger clone lies one nucleotide away. V usage is TRBV7-9 and J usage is TRBJ1-5; D may be TRBD1 (5 bases). V lost 4 bases and J 6 bases, leaving 22 bases between the germline ends. This CDR3 region has 17 residues. CDR1 is SEHNR and CDR2 is FQNEAQ in the germline V gene (reference sequence). In DNA form, the CDR3 reads TGTGCCAGCAGCTCAGATGGGGGTCATGTAAGGAGTCAGCCCCAGCATTTT. Translation gives CASSSDGGHVRSQPQHF.

This clonotype was detected ten times or more. The chain is built from TRBV28 and TRBJ2-7; no reliable D call. Trimming shortened V by 5 bases and J by 9 bases, and 14 bases separated the two germline ends. The length of the CDR3 is 12 residues. Germline lookup yields CDR1 MDHEN and CDR2 SYDVKM. CDR3 sequence (DNA): TGTGCCAGCAGTCTGCAGGATACGCGGCAGTACTTC. Translating it yields CASSLQDTRQYF.

This clonotype was seen a few times. The V call is TRBV6-1, the J call TRBJ2-5, with 9 bases matching TRBD2. The CDR3 length is 15 residues. Germline-derived CDR1 and CDR2 are MNHNS and SASEGT. V lost 8 bases and J lost 4; bases outside the gene matches: 11. CDR3 coding DNA: TGTGCCAGCTCTTGGGGTGGACTAGCGAGAGAGACCCAGTACTTC. Translating it yields CASSWGGLARETQYF.